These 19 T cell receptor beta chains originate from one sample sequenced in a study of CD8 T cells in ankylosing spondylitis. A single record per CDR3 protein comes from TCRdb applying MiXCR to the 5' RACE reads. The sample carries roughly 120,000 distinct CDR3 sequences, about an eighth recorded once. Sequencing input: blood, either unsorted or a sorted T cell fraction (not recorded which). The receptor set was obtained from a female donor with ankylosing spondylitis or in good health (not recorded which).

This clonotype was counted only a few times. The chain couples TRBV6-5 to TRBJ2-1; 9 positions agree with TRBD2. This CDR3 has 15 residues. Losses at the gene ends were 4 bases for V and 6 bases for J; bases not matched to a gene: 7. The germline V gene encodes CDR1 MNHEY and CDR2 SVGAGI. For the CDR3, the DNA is TGTGCCAGCAGTTTAGCGGGAGTAGACTTCAATGAGCAGTTCTTC. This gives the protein CASSLAGVDFNEQFF.

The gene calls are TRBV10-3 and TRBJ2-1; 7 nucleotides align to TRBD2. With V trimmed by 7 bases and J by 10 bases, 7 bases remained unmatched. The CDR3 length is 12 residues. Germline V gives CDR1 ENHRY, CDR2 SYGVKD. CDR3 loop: CAITDPAGEQFF. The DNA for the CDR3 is TGTGCCATCACAGATCCAGCGGGGGAGCAGTTCTTC.

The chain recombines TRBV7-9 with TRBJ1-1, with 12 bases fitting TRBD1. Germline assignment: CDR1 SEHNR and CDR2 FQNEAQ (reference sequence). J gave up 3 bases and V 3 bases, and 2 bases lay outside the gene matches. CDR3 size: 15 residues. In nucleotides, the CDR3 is TGTGCCAGCAGCTTGGGGACAGGGGGCTACACTGAAGCTTTCTTT. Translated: CASSLGTGGYTEAFF.

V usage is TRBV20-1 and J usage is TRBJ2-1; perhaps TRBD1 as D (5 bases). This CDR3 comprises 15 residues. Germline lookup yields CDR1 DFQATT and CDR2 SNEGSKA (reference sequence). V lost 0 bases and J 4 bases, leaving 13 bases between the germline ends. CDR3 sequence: CSARDGQSGYNEQFF. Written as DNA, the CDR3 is TGCAGTGCTAGAGATGGACAATCCGGGTACAATGAGCAGTTCTTC.

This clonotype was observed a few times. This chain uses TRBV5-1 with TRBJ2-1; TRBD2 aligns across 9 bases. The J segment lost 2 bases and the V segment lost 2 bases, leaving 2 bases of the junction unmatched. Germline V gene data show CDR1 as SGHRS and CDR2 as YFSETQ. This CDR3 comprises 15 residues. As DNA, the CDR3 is TGCGCCAGCAGCTTTAGCGGGGGAACCTACAATGAGCAGTTCTTC. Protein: CASSFSGGTYNEQFF.

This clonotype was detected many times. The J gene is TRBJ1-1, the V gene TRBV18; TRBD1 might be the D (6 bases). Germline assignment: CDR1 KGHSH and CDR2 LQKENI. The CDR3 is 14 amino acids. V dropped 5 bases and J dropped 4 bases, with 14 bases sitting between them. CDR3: CASSSETGGTEAFF. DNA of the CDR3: TGTGCCAGCTCATCGGAGACAGGAGGCACTGAAGCTTTCTTT.

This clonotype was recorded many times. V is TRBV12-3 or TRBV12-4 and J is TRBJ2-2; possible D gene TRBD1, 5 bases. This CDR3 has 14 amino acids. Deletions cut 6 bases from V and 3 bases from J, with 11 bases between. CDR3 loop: CASSGRQYTGELFF. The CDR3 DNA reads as TGTGCCAGCAGCGGACGACAGTACACCGGGGAGCTGTTTTTT.

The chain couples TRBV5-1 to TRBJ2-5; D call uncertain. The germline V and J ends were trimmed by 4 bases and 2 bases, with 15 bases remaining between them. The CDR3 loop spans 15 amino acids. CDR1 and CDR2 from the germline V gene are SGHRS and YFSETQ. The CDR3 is CASSEASLPQETQYF. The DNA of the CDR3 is TGCGCCAGCAGCGAAGCGAGCTTGCCACAAGAGACCCAGTACTTC.

Here the CDR3 reads CASSLSQGWYNEQFF. CDR3 DNA: TGTGCCAGCAGCTTATCCCAGGGGTGGTACAATGAGCAGTTCTTC. The chain links TRBV7-9 to TRBJ2-1; D perhaps matches TRBD1 (6 bases). CDR1 SEHNR and CDR2 FQNEAQ come from the germline V gene (reference sequence). There are 15 residues in the CDR3. V was cut by 2 bases and J by 4 bases, with 12 bases left in between.

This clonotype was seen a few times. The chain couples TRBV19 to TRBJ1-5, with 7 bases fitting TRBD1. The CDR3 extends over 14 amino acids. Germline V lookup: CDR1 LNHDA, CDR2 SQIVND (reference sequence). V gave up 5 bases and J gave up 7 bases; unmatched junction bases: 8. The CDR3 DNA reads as TGTGCCAGTAGTCAGGCAGGGGGATACCAGCCCCAGCATTTT. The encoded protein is CASSQAGGYQPQHF.

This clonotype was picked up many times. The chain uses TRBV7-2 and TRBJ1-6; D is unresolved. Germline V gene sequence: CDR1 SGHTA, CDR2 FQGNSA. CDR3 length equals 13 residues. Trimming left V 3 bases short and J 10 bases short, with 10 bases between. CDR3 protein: CASSLGFQSPLHF. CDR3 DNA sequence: TGTGCCAGCAGCTTGGGGTTTCAGTCACCCCTCCACTTT.

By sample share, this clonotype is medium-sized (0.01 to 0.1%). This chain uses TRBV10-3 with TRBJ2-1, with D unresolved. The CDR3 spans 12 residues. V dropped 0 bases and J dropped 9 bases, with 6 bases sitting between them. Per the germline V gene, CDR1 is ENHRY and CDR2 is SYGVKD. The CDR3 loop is CAISESTPEQFF. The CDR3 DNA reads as TGTGCCATCAGTGAGTCCACACCTGAGCAGTTCTTC.

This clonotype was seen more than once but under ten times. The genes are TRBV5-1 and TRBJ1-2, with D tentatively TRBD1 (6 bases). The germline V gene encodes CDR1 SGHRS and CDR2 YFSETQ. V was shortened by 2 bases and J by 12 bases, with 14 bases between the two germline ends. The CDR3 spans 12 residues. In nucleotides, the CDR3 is TGCGCCAGCAGCTTCAGCGGTAGGGGGGACACCTTC. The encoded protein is CASSFSGRGDTF.

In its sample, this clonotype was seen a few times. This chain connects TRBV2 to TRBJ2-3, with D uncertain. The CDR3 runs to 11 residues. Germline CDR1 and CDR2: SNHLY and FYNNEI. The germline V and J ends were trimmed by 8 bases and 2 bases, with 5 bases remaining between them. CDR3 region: CASRSTDTQYF. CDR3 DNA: TGTGCCAGCCGATCCACAGATACGCAGTATTTT.

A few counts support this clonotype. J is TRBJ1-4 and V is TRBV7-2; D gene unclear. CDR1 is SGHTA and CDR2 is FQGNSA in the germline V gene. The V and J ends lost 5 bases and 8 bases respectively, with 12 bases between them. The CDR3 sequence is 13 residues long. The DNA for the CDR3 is TGTGCCAGCAGCACGGGTCCGGAGGAAAAACTGTTTTTT. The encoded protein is CASSTGPEEKLFF.

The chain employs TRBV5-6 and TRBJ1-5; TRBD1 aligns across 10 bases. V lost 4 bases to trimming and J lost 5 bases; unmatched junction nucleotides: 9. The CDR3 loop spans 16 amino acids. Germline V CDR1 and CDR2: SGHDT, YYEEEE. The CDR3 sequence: CASSLKTGQGYQPQHF. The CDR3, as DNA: TGTGCCAGCAGCCTCAAGACGGGACAGGGGTATCAGCCCCAGCATTTT.

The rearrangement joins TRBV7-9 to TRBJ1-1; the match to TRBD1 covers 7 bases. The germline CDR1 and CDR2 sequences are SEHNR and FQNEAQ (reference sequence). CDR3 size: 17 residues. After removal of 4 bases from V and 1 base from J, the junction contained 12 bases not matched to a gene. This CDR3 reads CASSSRGGGGGNTEAFF. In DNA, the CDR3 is TGTGCCAGCAGCTCGCGTGGAGGGGGCGGTGGGAACACTGAAGCTTTCTTT.

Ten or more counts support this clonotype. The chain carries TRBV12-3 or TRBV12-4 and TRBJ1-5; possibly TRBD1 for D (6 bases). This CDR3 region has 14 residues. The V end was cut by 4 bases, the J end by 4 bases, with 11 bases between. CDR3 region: CASSSGGANQPQHF. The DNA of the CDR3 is TGTGCCAGCAGTTCGGGGGGGGCTAATCAGCCCCAGCATTTT.

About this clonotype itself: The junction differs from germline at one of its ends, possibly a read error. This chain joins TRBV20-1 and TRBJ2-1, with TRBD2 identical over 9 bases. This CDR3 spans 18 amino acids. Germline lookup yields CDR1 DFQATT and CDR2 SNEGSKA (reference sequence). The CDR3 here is CCARDPLAGLGSYNEQFF. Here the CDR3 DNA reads TGCTGTGCTAGAGATCCCCTAGCGGGGCTGGGGTCCTACAATGAGCAGTTCTTC.